A single sample gave rise to the 26 T cell receptor beta chains below, sequenced in a study of blood T cell repertoires in COVID-19. Here immunoSEQ multiplex PCR was the method, and the copy in TCRdb shows in-frame clones only, minus some. In the table there are roughly 200,000 clones, 70% to 90% of which are singletons. The material sequenced was peripheral blood. These receptor sequences come from a man in his forties or fifties with COVID-19, enrolled during active disease.

The J gene is TRBJ1-6, the V gene TRBV11-2; 9 positions match TRBD1. Per germline, CDR1 SGHAT and CDR2 FQNNGV. The CDR3 extends over 15 amino acids. The V segment lost 5 bases and the J segment 7 bases; nucleotides outside the gene matches: 6. The CDR3: CASSAHRGPNSPLHF. The CDR3 nucleotides read TGTGCCAGCAGCGCCCACAGGGGGCCCAATTCACCCCTCCACTTT.

This rearrangement joins TRBV9 to TRBJ2-2; 7 nucleotides line up with TRBD2. J lost 0 bases, V lost 4 bases, and 9 bases had no gene match. Germline loops: CDR1 SGDLS, CDR2 YYNGEE. This CDR3 has 17 amino acids. DNA of the CDR3: TGTGCCAGCAGCACCTCACCGGGACTAACGAACACCGGGGAGCTGTTTTTT. Translation: CASSTSPGLTNTGELFF.

J is TRBJ2-3 and V is TRBV5-6; TRBD2 aligns across 10 bases. CDR3 size: 15 residues. Germline loops: CDR1 SGHDT, CDR2 YYEEEE. V was clipped by 4 bases and J by 1 base; unmatched bases: 3. The CDR3 here is CASSPLAGGTDTQYF. In nucleotides, the CDR3 is TGTGCCAGCAGCCCTCTAGCGGGGGGCACAGATACGCAGTATTTT. Supplemented by reference TRBV5-6 and TRBJ2-3, the full variable domain reads DAGVTQSPTHLIKTRGQQVTLRCSPKSGHDTVSWYQQALGQGPQFIFQYYEEEERQRGNFPDRFSGHQFPNYSSELNVNALLLGDSALYLCASSPLAGGTDTQYFGPGTRLTVL.

V usage is TRBV20-1 and J usage is TRBJ2-3; 9 bases agree with TRBD2. Trimming at V came to 3 bases and at J to 2 bases, leaving 9 bases not matched to a gene. The CDR3 totals 16 residues. The germline V gene has CDR1 DFQATT and CDR2 SNEGSKA (reference sequence). This CDR3 is CSASKPTSGNTDTQYF. In DNA form, the CDR3 reads TGCAGTGCTAGTAAGCCGACTAGCGGAAACACAGATACGCAGTATTTT.

The V call is TRBV19, the J call TRBJ2-7, with 12 bases identical to TRBD1. Germline loops: CDR1 LNHDA, CDR2 SQIVND (reference sequence). This CDR3 contains 16 residues. J gave up 2 bases and V 4 bases, and 6 bases lay outside the gene matches. The DNA for the CDR3 is TGTGCCAGTAGTAAATCGGGACAGGGGGCGGCCTACGAGCAGTACTTC. Protein sequence: CASSKSGQGAAYEQYF. Complete variable domain (other parts from reference TRBV19 and TRBJ2-7): DGGITQSPKYLFRKEGQNVTLSCEQNLNHDAMYWYRQDPGQGLRLIYYSQIVNDFQKGDIAEGYSVSREKKESFPLTVTSAQKNPTAFYLCASSKSGQGAAYEQYFGPGTRLTVT.

V usage is TRBV6-2 or TRBV6-3 and J usage is TRBJ1-1; 7 nucleotides match TRBD1. CDR3 length: 15 amino acids. Germline V lookup: CDR1 MNHEY, CDR2 SVGEGT. V was pared by 5 bases and J by 5 bases, with 11 bases of the junction left unmatched. CDR3 bases: TGTGCCAGCAGTACGCTTCGACAGGGCTGGACTGAAGCTTTCTTT. The encoded protein is CASSTLRQGWTEAFF.

This clone appeared a single time. This chain joins TRBV29-1 and TRBJ2-2, with D maybe TRBD1 (6 bases). The CDR3 loop spans 12 amino acids. V was trimmed by 6 bases and J by 7 bases, leaving 12 bases between them. Germline V CDR1 and CDR2: SQVTM, ANQGSEA. The CDR3 loop is CSVERQVGELFF. DNA for the CDR3: TGCAGCGTCGAGAGACAGGTCGGGGAGCTGTTTTTT.

This clone was detected only a few times. This chain connects TRBV29-1 to TRBJ1-2, with a possible D match to TRBD1 (5 bases). V lost 6 bases and J lost 1, with 15 bases in between. Germline CDR1 reads SQVTM; CDR2 reads ANQGSEA. This CDR3 has 14 residues. The CDR3, as DNA: TGCAGCGTGCACGAACAGGATTATAACTATGGCTACACCTTC. Its translation is CSVHEQDYNYGYTF.

Only one count was recorded for this clone. The chain couples TRBV3-1 (or the pseudogene TRBV3-2) to TRBJ1-3, with TRBD1 as a possible D gene (5 bases). Germline CDR1 LGHDT, CDR2 YNNKEL (reference sequence). This CDR3 region has 17 residues. Trimming removed 5 bases from V and 0 bases from J, with 17 bases in between. The CDR3 region has the DNA TGTGCCAGCAGCTCTAAGGCGGGGGGAAGCTCTGGAAACACCATATATTTT. Translated, it gives CASSSKAGGSSGNTIYF.

The CDR3 reads CAWTRTGSLKNEKLFF. The CDR3 DNA follows: TGTGCCTGGACCCGGACAGGGTCACTCAAGAATGAAAAACTGTTTTTT. The chain recombines TRBV30 with TRBJ1-4; 8 positions agree with TRBD1. J was trimmed by 5 bases and V by 4 bases; bases with no gene match: 12. CDR1 is GTSNPN, CDR2 SVGIG, per germline (reference sequence). This CDR3 region has 16 residues.

The chain joins TRBV9 to TRBJ2-1; TRBD2 matches at 12 bases. J was trimmed by 5 bases and V by 1 base; bases with no gene match: 1. The CDR3 covers 15 residues. Germline CDR1 and CDR2: SGDLS and YYNGEE. The chain's CDR3 is CASSVTSGGHNEQFF. The CDR3, as DNA: TGTGCCAGCAGCGTAACTAGCGGGGGGCACAATGAGCAGTTCTTC. The full variable domain, rest sourced from reference TRBV9 and TRBJ2-1, is DSGVTQTPKHLITATGQRVTLRCSPRSGDLSVYWYQQSLDQGLQFLIQYYNGEERAKGNILERFSAQQFPDLHSELNLSSLELGDSALYFCASSVTSGGHNEQFFGPGTRLTVL.

V usage is TRBV6-2 or TRBV6-3 and J usage is TRBJ1-5; 9 nucleotides align to TRBD1. V lost 3 bases and J lost 6; bases outside the gene matches: 12. The CDR3 contains 17 residues. From germline, CDR1 is MNHEY and CDR2 SVGEGT. CDR3 DNA: TGTGCCAGCAGTTATCGTCCCGGGACAGGGACTCCTCAGCCCCAGCATTTT. It encodes CASSYRPGTGTPQPQHF.

The chain has TRBV10-3 and TRBJ1-2; D is unclear. The CDR3 is 16 residues long. CDR1 and CDR2 (germline): ENHRY, SYGVKD. V was trimmed by 4 bases and J by 0 bases, leaving 15 bases between them. The chain's CDR3 is CAISGQSSNPNYGYTF. CDR3 nucleotide sequence: TGTGCCATCAGTGGCCAGTCCTCAAACCCTAACTATGGCTACACCTTC.

This clone has only one observation. This CDR3 reads CASSPRDRGTNYGYTF. CDR3 coding DNA: TGCGCCAGCAGCCCCCGGGACAGGGGAACTAACTATGGCTACACCTTC. This sequence joins TRBV5-1 and TRBJ1-2; 10 nucleotides align to TRBD1. The CDR3 sequence is 16 residues long. The trim removed 4 bases at V and 0 bases at J, leaving 6 bases unmatched. From germline, CDR1 is SGHRS and CDR2 YFSETQ. Based on the CDR3 plus reference TRBV5-1 and TRBJ1-2, the full variable domain is KAGVTQTPRYLIKTRGQQVTLSCSPISGHRSVSWYQQTPGQGLQFLFEYFSETQRNKGNFPGRFSGRQFSNSRSEMNVSTLELGDSALYLCASSPRDRGTNYGYTFGSGTRLTVV.

The rearrangement uses TRBV6-2 or TRBV6-3 and TRBJ2-2; 9 bases align to TRBD2. CDR1 and CDR2 from the germline V gene are MNHEY and SVGEGT. The CDR3 spans 16 residues. After removal of 2 bases from V and 4 bases from J, the junction contained 5 bases not matched to a gene. The CDR3 is CASSYRASGATGELFF. For the CDR3, the DNA is TGTGCCAGCAGTTACCGTGCTAGCGGGGCCACCGGGGAGCTGTTTTTT.

The chain uses TRBV5-1 and TRBJ2-7, with D unresolved. The V end lost 2 bases, the J end lost 0 bases, and 6 bases lay between the germline ends. The germline V gene has CDR1 SGHRS and CDR2 YFSETQ. The CDR3 is 13 residues long. The CDR3 DNA follows: TGCGCCAGCAGCTTTGTCAGCTCCTACGAGCAGTACTTC. It codes for CASSFVSSYEQYF.

The chain couples TRBV7-9 to TRBJ2-7, with a tentative D call TRBD1 (6 bases). The V gene lost 5 bases and the J gene lost 1 base, with 27 bases spanning the gap. From germline, CDR1 is SEHNR and CDR2 FQNEAQ (reference sequence). The CDR3 is 19 residues long. The CDR3 DNA reads as TGTGCCAGCAGCCCCAACCTAAGCCAGGGGATTTTAAGTTCCTACGAGCAGTACTTC. Translating it yields CASSPNLSQGILSSYEQYF. Filled out from reference TRBV7-9 and TRBJ2-7, the complete variable domain reads DTGVSQNPRHKITKRGQNVTFRCDPISEHNRLYWYRQTLGQGPEFLTYFQNEAQLEKSRLLSDRFSAERPKGSFSTLEIQRTEQGDSAMYLCASSPNLSQGILSSYEQYFGPGTRLTVT.

This chain connects TRBV5-4 to TRBJ2-5, with 11 bases that match TRBD2. The germline V gene has CDR1 SGHNT and CDR2 YYREEE (reference sequence). CDR3 length: 16 amino acids. Trimming took 5 bases from V and 1 from J; bases not matched to a gene: 7. The CDR3 bases are TGTGCCAGCAGTTCTGGACTAGCGGGTCCCCAAGAGACCCAGTACTTC. Protein product: CASSSGLAGPQETQYF.

This sequence joins TRBV19 and TRBJ2-7; TRBD1 might be the D (6 bases). Germline loops: CDR1 LNHDA, CDR2 SQIVND (reference sequence). The CDR3 sequence is 17 residues long. V was shortened by 1 base and J by 0 bases, with 16 bases between the two germline ends. This CDR3 is CASSIGSTGSSSYEQYF. The CDR3 DNA is TGTGCCAGTAGTATAGGGTCAACAGGGTCCAGCTCCTACGAGCAGTACTTC.

J is TRBJ2-7 and V is TRBV5-4; D perhaps matches TRBD2 (5 bases). Per germline, CDR1 SGHNT and CDR2 YYREEE (reference sequence). Between the trimmed V and J ends, which lost 0 bases and 4 bases, there was a span of 17 bases. CDR3 length equals 16 residues. CDR3 DNA sequence: TGTGCCAGCAGCTTGGCCTCCTCCGGCGGACTTTACGAGCAGTACTTC. This translates into CASSLASSGGLYEQYF.

The rearrangement uses TRBV7-3 and TRBJ2-7, with D perhaps matching TRBD1 (6 bases). The germline V and J ends were trimmed by 3 bases and 0 bases, with 9 bases remaining between them. The CDR3 is made up of 14 amino acids. Germline CDR1 and CDR2: SGHTA and FQGTGA. The CDR3 DNA reads as TGTGCCAGCAGCTTGCAGGGGACCTCCTACGAGCAGTACTTC. This sequence encodes CASSLQGTSYEQYF.

This sequence joins TRBV19 and TRBJ1-5; 8 bases align to TRBD1. With 5 bases clipped from V and 5 bases from J, the junction kept 8 bases outside the gene matches. In germline, CDR1 is LNHDA, CDR2 SQIVND (reference sequence). The CDR3 covers 15 residues. The CDR3 spells CASSSTGGAYQPQHF. In DNA form, the CDR3 reads TGTGCCAGTAGTTCAACAGGGGGTGCTTATCAGCCCCAGCATTTT. The variable domain in full, with the rest retrieved from reference TRBV19 and TRBJ1-5, is DGGITQSPKYLFRKEGQNVTLSCEQNLNHDAMYWYRQDPGQGLRLIYYSQIVNDFQKGDIAEGYSVSREKKESFPLTVTSAQKNPTAFYLCASSSTGGAYQPQHFGDGTRLSIL.

The chain uses TRBV5-4 and TRBJ2-2, with unresolved D. CDR1 and CDR2 (germline): SGHNT, YYREEE (reference sequence). The CDR3 runs to 12 residues. V lost 2 bases, J lost 5 bases, and 4 bases lay in between. CDR3 in DNA: TGTGCCAGCAGCTTCCCTACCGGGGAGCTGTTTTTT. This translates into CASSFPTGELFF. The variable domain in full, with the rest retrieved from reference TRBV5-4 and TRBJ2-2, is ETGVTQSPTHLIKTRGQQVTLRCSSQSGHNTVSWYQQALGQGPQFIFQYYREEENGRGNFPPRFSGLQFPNYSSELNVNALELDDSALYLCASSFPTGELFFGEGSRLTVL.

The CDR3 loop is CASTKGLLLDTQYF. The CDR3 coding sequence is TGTGCCAGCACTAAGGGGCTTCTTCTTGATACGCAGTATTTT. V is TRBV5-8 and J is TRBJ2-3; TRBD1 might be the D (5 bases). The CDR3 contains 14 residues. The V end lost 6 bases, the J end lost 6 bases, and 17 bases lay between the germline ends. Germline assignment: CDR1 SGHTS and CDR2 YDEGEE.

The chain joins TRBV20-1 to TRBJ1-5, with 7 positions matching TRBD1. The germline gives CDR1 DFQATT, CDR2 SNEGSKA (reference sequence). The CDR3 spans 14 residues. Trimming removed 3 bases from V and 2 bases from J; junction bases left unmatched: 4. The CDR3 protein is CSASVGTGNQPQHF. As DNA, the CDR3 is TGCAGTGCTAGTGTGGGGACAGGCAATCAGCCCCAGCATTTT.

The chain couples TRBV5-5 to TRBJ1-1; D is ambiguous. The V end was cut by 4 bases, the J end by 7 bases, with 17 bases between. This CDR3 is 14 amino acids long. CDR1 and CDR2 (germline): SGHKS, YYEKEE (reference sequence). In DNA form, the CDR3 reads TGTGCCAGCAGCCTGGATTACAGTGGTGATGAAGCTTTCTTT. This encodes CASSLDYSGDEAFF.